The rows below give T cell receptor beta chains drawn from one sample of a study of cytomegalovirus exposure and HLA in healthy donors. Produced via immunoSEQ multiplex PCR; TCRdb's table is partial and in-frame only. The repertoire holds 100,000 to 150,000 clones, with about 8.5% as singletons. The sample consisted of PBMCs. The origin of the receptors is a man between 40 and 49 years old in good health and CMV-seronegative. The CDR3 runs from the conserved cysteine through the conserved F or W. A D gene is named only where the DNA matches it firmly. Clone size, where shown, is once, few, many, or a class for clones that have expanded.

D: .
length: 14
J: TRBJ2-5
V: TRBV7-9
size: few
CDR3: CASSLWTDQETQYF
DNA: TGTGCCAGCAGCTTATGGACAGACCAAGAGACCCAGTACTTC

D: .
length: 13
J: TRBJ2-7
V: TRBV27
size: .
CDR3: CASSYEQGYEQYF
DNA: TGTGCCAGCAGTTACGAGCAGGGCTACGAGCAGTACTTC

D: TRBD1
length: 16
J: TRBJ2-1
V: TRBV10-2
size: .
CDR3: CASSEPGQGAHNEQFF
DNA: TGCGCCAGCAGTGAGCCGGGACAGGGGGCCCACAATGAGCAGTTCTTC

D: .
length: 13
J: TRBJ1-4
V: TRBV4-1
size: few
CDR3: CASSQGAGEKLFF
DNA: TGCGCCAGCAGCCAGGGGGCGGGTGAAAAACTGTTTTTT

D: .
length: 13
J: TRBJ2-2
V: TRBV28
size: .
CDR3: CAAHRANTGELFF
DNA: TGTGCCGCCCACAGGGCGAACACCGGGGAGCTGTTTTTT

D: .
length: 12
J: TRBJ1-1
V: TRBV19
size: .
CDR3: CASISYGGEAFF
DNA: TGTGCCAGTATTTCATACGGCGGGGAGGCTTTCTTT

D: .
length: 12
J: TRBJ1-3
V: TRBV25-1
size: few
CDR3: CASSLGGNAIYF
DNA: TGTGCCAGCAGTCTCGGAGGAAACGCCATATATTTT

D: .
length: 17
J: TRBJ1-6
V: TRBV5-1
size: .
CDR3: CASSLGTSSSYNSPLHF
DNA: TGCGCCAGCAGCTTAGGGACATCAAGCTCCTATAATTCACCCCTCCACTTT

D: TRBD1
length: 17
J: TRBJ1-6
V: TRBV5-1
size: few
CDR3: CASRFNPGTGGNSPLHF
DNA: TGCGCCAGCAGGTTCAATCCCGGGACAGGGGGTAATTCACCCCTCCACTTT

D: .
length: 15
J: TRBJ2-1
V: TRBV5-6
size: .
CDR3: CASSLPQGADNEQFF
DNA: TGTGCCAGCAGCTTACCACAGGGAGCCGACAATGAGCAGTTCTTC

D: .
length: 14
J: TRBJ2-7
V: TRBV2
size: .
CDR3: CASNTRQESYEQYF
DNA: TGTGCCAGCAACACGAGACAGGAGTCCTACGAGCAGTACTTC

D: .
length: 16
J: TRBJ2-3
V: TRBV5-1
size: few
CDR3: CASSSLAAGYTDTQYF
DNA: TGCGCCAGCAGCTCCTTAGCCGCGGGGTACACAGATACGCAGTATTTT

D: TRBD1
length: 14
J: TRBJ1-1
V: TRBV27
size: .
CDR3: CASRPRTGGSEAFF
DNA: TGTGCCAGCAGACCTCGGACAGGGGGCTCTGAAGCTTTCTTT

D: .
length: 14
J: TRBJ2-7
V: TRBV19
size: few
CDR3: CASSSRGNPYEQYF
DNA: TGTGCCAGTAGTAGTAGAGGGAATCCCTACGAGCAGTACTTC

D: .
length: 15
J: TRBJ2-3
V: TRBV5-1
size: few
CDR3: CASSLIDNTADTQYF
DNA: TGCGCCAGCAGCCTGATAGACAACACCGCAGATACGCAGTATTTT

D: .
length: 15
J: TRBJ1-6
V: TRBV2
size: few
CDR3: CASSEGPGNNSPLHF
DNA: TGTGCCAGCAGTGAAGGACCAGGGAACAATTCACCCCTCCACTTT

D: TRBD1
length: 14
J: TRBJ1-3
V: TRBV5-6
size: few
CDR3: CASSWTGTGNTIYF
DNA: TGTGCCAGCAGCTGGACAGGGACTGGAAACACCATATATTTT

D: .
length: 11
J: TRBJ2-7
V: TRBV30
size: few
CDR3: CAWVRGREQYF
DNA: TGTGCCTGGGTTAGGGGCAGAGAGCAGTACTTC

D: .
length: 12
J: TRBJ2-6
V: TRBV7-8
size: few
CDR3: CASSLGANVLTF
DNA: TGTGCCAGCAGCCTCGGGGCCAACGTCCTGACTTTC

D: TRBD1
length: 14
J: TRBJ1-2
V: TRBV9
size: few
CDR3: CASSVGTGDYGYTF
DNA: TGTGCCAGCAGCGTAGGGACAGGTGACTATGGCTACACCTTC

D: TRBD2
length: 16
J: TRBJ2-3
V: TRBV5-6
size: few
CDR3: CASSSIAGQGTDTQYF
DNA: TGTGCCAGCAGCTCCATAGCGGGGCAGGGCACAGATACGCAGTATTTT

D: TRBD1
length: 15
J: TRBJ2-7
V: TRBV27
size: few
CDR3: CASSSSQGARFEQYF
DNA: TGTGCCAGCAGTTCCTCACAGGGGGCCCGTTTCGAGCAGTACTTC

D: .
length: 15
J: TRBJ2-7
V: TRBV7-8
size: .
CDR3: CASSFVVDSSYEQYF
DNA: TGTGCCAGCAGCTTTGTTGTGGACTCCTCCTACGAGCAGTACTTC

D: .
length: 14
J: TRBJ2-7
V: TRBV7-8
size: few
CDR3: CASSLERLAYEQYF
DNA: TGTGCCAGCAGCTTAGAAAGGTTAGCGTACGAGCAGTACTTC

D: TRBD1
length: 14
J: TRBJ2-7
V: TRBV6-1
size: .
CDR3: CASRGGQGLGEQYF
DNA: TGTGCCAGCAGGGGGGGACAGGGGCTCGGCGAGCAGTACTTC

D: TRBD2
length: 14
J: TRBJ2-1
V: TRBV5-4
size: few
CDR3: CASRSSGGAGEQFF
DNA: TGTGCCAGCAGGTCTAGCGGGGGGGCTGGGGAGCAGTTCTTC

D: TRBD1
length: 13
J: TRBJ1-2
V: TRBV9
size: .
CDR3: CASSPQTGMGYTF
DNA: TGTGCCAGCAGCCCACAGACAGGGATGGGCTACACCTTC

D: .
length: 14
J: TRBJ1-3
V: TRBV6-6
size: few
CDR3: CASSFADSPVTIYF
DNA: TGTGCCAGCAGTTTCGCCGACTCCCCAGTCACCATATATTTT

D: .
length: 14
J: TRBJ1-5
V: TRBV19
size: .
CDR3: CAISGTSGNQPQHF
DNA: TGTGCCATTTCCGGGACATCAGGCAATCAGCCCCAGCATTTT

D: TRBD2
length: 16
J: TRBJ2-3
V: TRBV10-3
size: few
CDR3: CAIKGTSGASTDTQYF
DNA: TGTGCCATCAAGGGGACTAGCGGGGCTAGCACAGATACGCAGTATTTT

D: .
length: 14
J: TRBJ2-1
V: TRBV2
size: .
CDR3: CASTLSSSYNEQFF
DNA: TGTGCCAGCACCCTTTCGAGCTCCTACAATGAGCAGTTCTTC

D: TRBD1
length: 16
J: TRBJ1-3
V: TRBV5-6
size: few
CDR3: CASSSMGQGAGNTIYF
DNA: TGTGCCAGCAGCTCGATGGGACAGGGGGCTGGAAACACCATATATTTT

D: TRBD1
length: 14
J: TRBJ1-1
V: TRBV4-3
size: .
CDR3: CASSQGSGGSEAFF
DNA: TGCGCCAGCAGCCAAGGGTCAGGGGGGAGTGAAGCTTTCTTT

D: TRBD2
length: 13
J: TRBJ2-3
V: TRBV11-3
size: few
CDR3: CASSSGLAGRQYF
DNA: TGTGCCAGCAGCTCAGGACTAGCGGGGAGGCAGTATTTT

D: TRBD1
length: 14
J: TRBJ1-1
V: TRBV19
size: .
CDR3: CASSPGTANTEAFF
DNA: TGTGCCAGTAGTCCCGGGACAGCAAACACTGAAGCTTTCTTT

D: TRBD1
length: 15
J: TRBJ2-7
V: TRBV6-1
size: .
CDR3: CASSEDRSFGYEQYF
DNA: TGTGCCAGCAGTGAGGACAGGTCATTTGGCTACGAGCAGTACTTC

D: TRBD1
length: 15
J: TRBJ1-2
V: TRBV6-5
size: few
CDR3: CASSFGTANNYGYTF
DNA: TGTGCCAGCAGTTTTGGGACAGCTAATAACTATGGCTACACCTTC

D: TRBD2
length: 16
J: TRBJ2-3
V: TRBV11-2
size: .
CDR3: CASSLALAGRTDTQYF
DNA: TGTGCCAGCAGCTTAGCCCTAGCGGGGCGCACAGATACGCAGTATTTT

D: TRBD1
length: 14
J: TRBJ2-1
V: TRBV5-6
size: .
CDR3: CASSPIQGQGSQFF
DNA: TGTGCCAGCAGCCCGATCCAGGGACAGGGATCGCAGTTCTTC

D: TRBD1
length: 16
J: TRBJ1-1
V: TRBV30
size: .
CDR3: CAWRGQGAVRNTEAFF
DNA: TGTGCCTGGAGAGGACAGGGGGCAGTACGGAACACTGAAGCTTTCTTT

D: TRBD1
length: 16
J: TRBJ2-7
V: TRBV7-2
size: few
CDR3: CASSLGLGQGIYEQYF
DNA: TGTGCCAGCAGCTTAGGGCTTGGACAGGGGATCTACGAGCAGTACTTC

D: .
length: 14
J: TRBJ2-3
V: TRBV7-3
size: few
CDR3: CASSLAGGRDTQYF
DNA: TGTGCCAGCAGCTTGGCTGGGGGCCGGGATACGCAGTATTTT

D: .
length: 12
J: TRBJ1-1
V: TRBV12-5
size: .
CDR3: CASGFLNTEAFF
DNA: TGTGCTAGTGGTTTTCTTAACACTGAAGCTTTCTTT

D: TRBD1
length: 15
J: TRBJ2-3
V: TRBV5-1
size: .
CDR3: CASSSGTGHTDTQYF
DNA: TGCGCCAGCAGCTCCGGGACAGGTCACACAGATACGCAGTATTTT

D: .
length: 15
J: TRBJ1-4
V: TRBV5-4
size: few
CDR3: CASSLVPEGGEKLFF
DNA: TGTGCCAGCAGCTTGGTGCCAGAAGGAGGGGAAAAACTGTTTTTT